Sequencing of this T cell receptor beta chain was carried out in a study of T cells in Graves' hyperthyroidism and ophthalmopathy. Overall study findings and caveats: Most expanded thyroid clonotypes above 0.001 also appeared in blood. Ophthalmopathy stood apart from stable hyperthyroidism in a 13 V-J model.

Germline-derived CDR1 and CDR2 are GTSNPN and SVGIG (reference sequence). V lost 7 bases, J lost 0 bases, and 6 bases stayed unmatched. CDR3 size: 14 residues. Amplification of TCR beta CDR3 regions used RNA as the template. Initially, a first-round RT-PCR of the TCR CDR3 employed the HTBI primer set. TCRdb analysed the multiplex PCR reads with MiXCR anew, one entry per CDR3 protein. This sample has around 520,000 distinct CDR3 sequences; 11% to 15% occur once, and the top ten carry about 15%. This clonotype was counted between two and nine times. Its antigen is not identified. A read error is possible here, since a much larger clone lies one base away. Patients showing uncontrolled infection, other autoimmune disease, pregnancy or lactation were ineligible.

The chain combines TRBV30 with TRBJ2-3, with TRBD2 matching over 8 bases. This sequence originates from a woman aged 40 to 50 with Graves' hyperthyroidism. Material: blood. The CDR3 sequence: CALSSGLSTDTQYF. CDR3 sequence (DNA): TGTGCCTTATCTAGCGGGCTTAGCACAGATACGCAGTATTTT.